The T cell receptor beta chain under discussion was sequenced for a study of regulatory T cells in long-lasting Graves disease. Notes on the study in general: Patients with persistent disease showed a bias toward TRBV28, TRBJ1-2 and TRBJ2-5. Lower TCR diversity characterized persistent Graves' patients relative to newly diagnosed patients.

The time point here: persistent/refractory GD, antithyroid drugs over 5 years with positive TRAb. From PBMCs, RNA was extracted and then used to make the TCR library. Worth noting for this clonotype: The antigen remains unidentified.

To make TCR beta libraries, researchers used iRepertoire HTBI primers and Arm-PCR of CDR3 regions. TCRdb reprocessed the multiplex PCR reads with MiXCR, giving one entry per CDR3 protein. The table lists roughly 500,000 distinct CDR3 sequences, roughly 20% of them singletons. V was clipped by 4 bases and J by 1 base; unmatched bases: 1. Germline-derived CDR1 and CDR2 are SGHTA and FQGNSA. CDR3 size: 15 residues. This TCR was sampled from a female donor with Graves disease. The sample here was peripheral blood mononuclear cells (PBMCs), taken when the disease was refractory, from a patient treated with antithyroid drugs. The chain joins TRBV7-2 to TRBJ2-3, with 11 bases matching TRBD2. The CDR3 coding sequence is TGTGCCAGCAGCTATAGCGGGAGGGGCACAGATACGCAGTATTTT. Encoded protein: CASSYSGRGTDTQYF.